The T cell receptor (beta chain) described here comes from a study of blood T cell repertoires in COVID-19. Sequencing was performed with immunoSEQ multiplex PCR; in TCRdb, only in-frame clones are kept and a portion is missing. The sample has 90,000 to 110,000 clones; around 89% are singletons. The specimen sequenced was peripheral blood. This clonotype was sampled from a human donor in a cohort sampled during active COVID-19.

CDR3 loop: CASSPLHLGGEETQYF. For the CDR3, the DNA is TGTGCCAGCAGCCCCTTACACCTGGGGGGGGAAGAGACCCAGTACTTC. The V and J genes are TRBV4-2 and TRBJ2-5; the match to TRBD2 covers 7 bases. Germline assignment: CDR1 LGHNA and CDR2 YNFKEQ. Unmatched junction bases numbered 11, after V lost 4 bases and J lost 3 bases. This CDR3 has 16 amino acids.